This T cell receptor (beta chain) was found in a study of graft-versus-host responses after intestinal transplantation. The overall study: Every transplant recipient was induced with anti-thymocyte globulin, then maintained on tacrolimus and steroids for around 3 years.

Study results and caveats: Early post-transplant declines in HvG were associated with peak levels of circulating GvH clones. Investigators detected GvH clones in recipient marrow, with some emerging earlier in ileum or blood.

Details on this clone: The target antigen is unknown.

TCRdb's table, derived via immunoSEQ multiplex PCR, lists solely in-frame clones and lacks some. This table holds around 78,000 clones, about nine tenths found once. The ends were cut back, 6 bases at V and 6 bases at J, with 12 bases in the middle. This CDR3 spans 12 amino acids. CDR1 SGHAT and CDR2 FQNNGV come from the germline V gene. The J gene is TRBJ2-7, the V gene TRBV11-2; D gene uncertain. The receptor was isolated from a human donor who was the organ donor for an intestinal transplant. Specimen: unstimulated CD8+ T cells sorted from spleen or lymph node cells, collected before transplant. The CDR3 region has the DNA TGTGCCAGCAGAGCAGCGTCGGGCGAGCAGTACTTC. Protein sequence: CASRAASGEQYF.